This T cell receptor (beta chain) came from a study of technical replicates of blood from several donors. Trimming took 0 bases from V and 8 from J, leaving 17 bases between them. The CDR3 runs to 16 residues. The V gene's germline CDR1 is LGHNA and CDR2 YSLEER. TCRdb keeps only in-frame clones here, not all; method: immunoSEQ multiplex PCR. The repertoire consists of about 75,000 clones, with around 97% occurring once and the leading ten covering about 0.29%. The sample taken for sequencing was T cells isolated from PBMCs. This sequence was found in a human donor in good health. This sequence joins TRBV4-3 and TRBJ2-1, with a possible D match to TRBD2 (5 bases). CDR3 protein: CASSQDRAGFLHEQFF. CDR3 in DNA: TGCGCCAGCAGCCAAGATCGGGCGGGCTTCCTCCATGAGCAGTTCTTC.